Shown below are 26 T cell receptor beta chains from a single sample sequenced in a study of identical twins. TCRdb reprocessed the 5' RACE reads with MiXCR, giving one entry per CDR3 protein. The data show about 480,000 distinct CDR3 sequences, 13% to 15% seen once. This sample was shared with a second study, whose subject was yellow fever vaccine responses in identical twins.

Material for sequencing was CD4+ T cells sorted from blood. The receptors come from a young woman in good health.

This chain uses TRBV7-2 with TRBJ2-3, with D possibly matching TRBD2 (5 bases). V lost 0 bases and J 9 bases, leaving 7 bases between the germline ends. CDR1 SGHTA and CDR2 FQGNSA come from the germline V gene. The CDR3 is 12 amino acids. The CDR3 is CASSLATGTQYF. The CDR3 coding sequence is TGTGCCAGCAGCTTAGCGACGGGGACGCAGTATTTT.

V and J are TRBV4-3 and TRBJ2-1, with 7 bases that match TRBD2. CDR1 is LGHNA and CDR2 is YSLEER in the germline V gene. This CDR3 region has 15 residues. Trimming removed 0 bases from V and 5 bases from J; junction bases left unmatched: 4. The DNA of the CDR3 is TGCGCCAGCAGCCAAGAGGGAGGGTTCAACAATGAGCAGTTCTTC. Translation: CASSQEGGFNNEQFF.

This clonotype occurred a few times. The chain joins TRBV20-1 to TRBJ2-7, with TRBD1 matching over 9 bases. The CDR3 has 17 residues. Losses at the gene ends were 3 bases for V and 0 bases for J; bases not matched to a gene: 12. Germline V gives CDR1 DFQATT, CDR2 SNEGSKA (reference sequence). For the CDR3, the DNA is TGCAGTGCTAGCGCTGGGACAGGGTTCCGGAGCTCCTACGAGCAGTACTTC. Residues: CSASAGTGFRSSYEQYF.

At least ten counts were recorded for this clonotype. V is TRBV24-1 and J is TRBJ2-3; possibly TRBD1 for D (7 bases). The CDR3 runs to 18 residues. Trimming took 0 bases from V and 4 from J, leaving 19 bases between them. The germline gives CDR1 KGHDR, CDR2 SFDVKD. The DNA for the CDR3 is TGTGCCACCAGTGATTTGAAGAAGGGGCAGGGGGGCCCAGATACGCAGTATTTT. As protein: CATSDLKKGQGGPDTQYF.

This clonotype was recorded a few times. The chain combines TRBV7-2 with TRBJ2-2; 8 bases align to TRBD2. The trim removed 4 bases at V and 6 bases at J, leaving 10 bases unmatched. The CDR3 loop spans 16 amino acids. CDR1 is SGHTA and CDR2 is FQGNSA in the germline V gene. CDR3 protein: CASSSGAGVTPGELFF. The DNA of the CDR3 is TGTGCCAGCAGCTCAGGAGCGGGAGTCACACCCGGGGAGCTGTTTTTT.

Only a few counts were recorded for this clonotype. The chain is built from TRBV5-5 and TRBJ1-2, with D perhaps TRBD1 (5 bases). The germline V and J ends were trimmed by 4 bases and 3 bases, with 16 bases remaining between them. Germline V lookup: CDR1 SGHKS, CDR2 YYEKEE (reference sequence). The CDR3 is made up of 15 amino acids. Here the CDR3 reads CASSVYRIEDYGYTF. DNA for the CDR3: TGTGCCAGCAGCGTCTACAGGATAGAGGACTATGGCTACACCTTC.

This clonotype was detected a few times. The chain combines TRBV7-6 with TRBJ2-5; 9 positions agree with TRBD2. Germline CDR1 and CDR2: SGHVS and FNYEAQ. The CDR3 has 14 amino acids. The trim removed 2 bases at V and 4 bases at J, leaving 2 bases unmatched. The CDR3 loop is CASSLISGGETQYF. CDR3 nucleotide sequence: TGTGCCAGCAGCTTAATTAGCGGGGGAGAGACCCAGTACTTC. Full variable domain (rest looked up from reference TRBV7-6 and TRBJ2-5): GAGVSQSPRYKVTKRGQDVALRCDPISGHVSLYWYRQALGQGPEFLTYFNYEAQQDKSGLPNDRFSAERPEGSISTLTIQRTEQRDSAMYRCASSLISGGETQYFGPGTRLLVL.

The V gene is TRBV6-5, the J gene TRBJ2-7; 9 nucleotides align to TRBD1. The CDR3 has 15 amino acids. The V segment lost 1 base and the J segment 2 bases; nucleotides outside the gene matches: 3. Germline V gene sequence: CDR1 MNHEY, CDR2 SVGAGI. The CDR3 DNA reads as TGTGCCAGCAGTTACTACAGGGGGCTCGCCTACGAGCAGTACTTC. Translating it yields CASSYYRGLAYEQYF.

This clonotype was seen a few times. The genes are TRBV4-3 and TRBJ2-5; TRBD1 might be the D (5 bases). The CDR3 consists of 15 residues. V gave up 0 bases and J gave up 2 bases, with 10 bases separating them. The germline V gene encodes CDR1 LGHNA and CDR2 YSLEER. This CDR3 is CASSQDKGKQETQYF. The CDR3 region has the DNA TGCGCCAGCAGCCAAGATAAGGGGAAACAAGAGACCCAGTACTTC.

In DNA form, the CDR3 reads TGTGCCAGCAGCTACGGGGGGAGTAGGAACACTGAAGCTTTCTTT. It translates to CASSYGGSRNTEAFF. V is TRBV6-5 and J is TRBJ1-1, with D perhaps matching TRBD1 (5 bases). Germline V lookup: CDR1 MNHEY, CDR2 SVGAGI. The CDR3 has 15 amino acids. Trimming removed 6 bases from V and 1 base from J, with 15 bases in between.

This clonotype was recorded at least ten times. CDR3 region: CASGLGSGIYEQYF. The CDR3 DNA follows: TGTGCCAGCGGGCTGGGGAGCGGGATCTACGAGCAGTACTTC. V and J are TRBV12-3 or TRBV12-4 and TRBJ2-7; 7 bases fit TRBD2. The CDR3 extends over 14 amino acids. Losses at the gene ends were 8 bases for V and 3 bases for J; bases not matched to a gene: 10.

The chain uses TRBV28 and TRBJ2-7; D gene ambiguous. The CDR3 runs 12 residues. From germline, CDR1 is MDHEN and CDR2 SYDVKM. V lost 3 bases, J lost 3 bases, and 6 bases lay in between. CDR3 amino acids: CASSFAYYEQYF. CDR3 coding DNA: TGTGCCAGCAGTTTCGCCTACTACGAGCAGTACTTC.

A few counts support this clonotype. The V call is TRBV20-1, the J call TRBJ2-3, with D unresolved. Germline V gene sequence: CDR1 DFQATT, CDR2 SNEGSKA (reference sequence). This CDR3 is built from 14 residues. V was trimmed by 1 base and J by 0 bases, leaving 8 bases between them. The CDR3 DNA reads TGCAGTGCTAGAGCGGCCCGAAGCACAGATACGCAGTATTTT. Residues: CSARAARSTDTQYF.

The chain uses TRBV24-1 and TRBJ1-5; D call uncertain. Germline V gene sequence: CDR1 KGHDR, CDR2 SFDVKD. This CDR3 spans 13 amino acids. V lost 5 bases and J lost 3, with 7 bases in between. DNA for the CDR3: TGTGCCACCAGTGTGGGGAACAATCAGCCCCAGCATTTT. This gives the protein CATSVGNNQPQHF.

The table lists this clonotype with a few counts. The J gene is TRBJ2-3, the V gene TRBV2, with D maybe TRBD1 (6 bases). Deletions cut 7 bases from V and 2 bases from J, with 19 bases between. Germline CDR1 and CDR2: SNHLY and FYNNEI. This CDR3 has 16 residues. CDR3 sequence reads: CASKPRSRTATDTQYF. CDR3 in DNA: TGTGCCAGCAAACCTCGATCCAGGACAGCCACAGATACGCAGTATTTT.

This clonotype was recorded at least ten times. The CDR3, as DNA: TGTGCCAGCAGCTTAGGAGGTGGAACGAACACTGAAGCTTTCTTT. It codes for CASSLGGGTNTEAFF. The V gene is TRBV7-9, the J gene TRBJ1-1, with unresolved D. The CDR3 length is 15 residues. Germline CDR1 is SEHNR and CDR2 is FQNEAQ (reference sequence). Trimming took 1 base from V and 1 from J, leaving 10 bases between them.

This clonotype occurred a few times. This chain links TRBV5-1 with TRBJ2-3; D remains ambiguous. V gave up 1 base and J gave up 2 bases, with 14 bases separating them. There are 16 residues in the CDR3. Germline V CDR1 and CDR2: SGHRS, YFSETQ. The CDR3 DNA reads TGCGCCAGCAGCTTGAGGCGAGATTGGAACACAGATACGCAGTATTTT. This sequence encodes CASSLRRDWNTDTQYF.

This clonotype was observed a handful of times. This chain joins TRBV29-1 and TRBJ1-2, with a possible D match to TRBD1 (5 bases). In germline, CDR1 is SQVTM, CDR2 ANQGSEA. This CDR3 is built from 11 residues. The V end was cut by 5 bases, the J end by 2 bases, with 6 bases between. The CDR3 is CSVNRNYGYTF. For the CDR3, the DNA is TGCAGCGTTAACAGGAACTATGGCTACACCTTC. The whole variable domain, filled in from reference TRBV29-1 and TRBJ1-2, reads SAVISQKPSRDICQRGTSLTIQCQVDSQVTMMFWYRQQPGQSLTLIATANQGSEATYESGFVIDKFPISRPNLTFSTLTVSNMSPEDSSIYLCSVNRNYGYTFGSGTRLTVV.

This clonotype was seen a few times. The chain links TRBV7-2 to TRBJ1-2, with TRBD1 matching 9 bases. The CDR3 covers 15 residues. Looked up from germline, CDR1 is SGHTA and CDR2 is FQGNSA. The V and J ends lost 5 bases and 8 bases, in that order; junction bases with no gene match: 12. This CDR3 is CASSPPGGQGRGYTF. DNA of the CDR3: TGTGCCAGCAGCCCCCCCGGGGGACAGGGACGCGGCTACACCTTC.

This clonotype was observed a few times. The chain uses TRBV29-1 and TRBJ2-7, with TRBD2 matching over 9 bases. CDR1 and CDR2 (germline): SQVTM, ANQGSEA. The J segment lost 4 bases and the V segment lost 3 bases, leaving 10 bases of the junction unmatched. The CDR3 is made up of 15 amino acids. Here the CDR3 DNA reads TGCAGCGTTGAGCTGGGATTAGCGGGAGAATACGAGCAGTACTTC. The encoded protein is CSVELGLAGEYEQYF.

This clonotype was observed a handful of times. The rearrangement links TRBV4-2 to TRBJ1-1; tentative D call: TRBD1 (5 bases). Germline V gene data show CDR1 as LGHNA and CDR2 as YNFKEQ. The CDR3 spans 12 residues. V was trimmed by 7 bases and J by 3 bases, leaving 9 bases between them. The CDR3 sequence is CASNMGDTEAFF. The CDR3, as DNA: TGTGCCAGCAACATGGGGGACACTGAAGCTTTCTTT.

This clonotype was counted only a few times. The chain has TRBV2 and TRBJ1-1; 11 bases agree with TRBD1. V lost 6 bases to trimming and J lost 1 base; unmatched junction nucleotides: 4. Germline CDR1 and CDR2: SNHLY and FYNNEI. CDR3 length: 15 residues. The CDR3 here is CASSAGTGGNTEAFF. The CDR3 DNA reads as TGTGCCAGCAGCGCCGGGACAGGGGGGAACACTGAAGCTTTCTTT.

The chain combines TRBV12-2 with TRBJ2-3; the DNA was not used to check the table's D call, TRBD2. TRBV12-2 corresponds to a pseudogene. The CDR3 totals 19 residues. As DNA, the CDR3 is TGTGCAAGTCGTAGGTTCGGGACTCACTCCTTAATAAACACAGATACGCAGTATTTT. Translated: CASRRFGTHSLINTDTQYF.

The chain links TRBV20-1 to TRBJ2-1, with D unclear. The germline V and J ends were trimmed by 5 bases and 4 bases, with 6 bases remaining between them. The germline gives CDR1 DFQATT, CDR2 SNEGSKA (reference sequence). This CDR3 is 11 amino acids long. CDR3 region: CSARKYNEQFF. In DNA, the CDR3 is TGCAGTGCTCGCAAGTACAATGAGCAGTTCTTC.

This clonotype was recorded many times. This chain links TRBV24-1 with TRBJ2-1; maybe TRBD1 (6 bases). This CDR3 is 11 amino acids long. Trimming stripped 10 bases from V and 5 bases from J, with 8 bases between. Germline CDR1 reads KGHDR; CDR2 reads SFDVKD. DNA for the CDR3: TGTGCCACGGGACAAAACAATGAGCAGTTCTTC. It specifies CATGQNNEQFF.

This clonotype was detected a few times. This chain links TRBV16 with TRBJ2-1; D call uncertain. The germline V gene has CDR1 KGHSY and CDR2 FQNENV. CDR3 length: 16 amino acids. Between the trimmed V and J ends, which lost 2 bases and 5 bases, there was a span of 16 bases. CDR3 amino acids: CASSQGRTSQDNEQFF. As DNA, the CDR3 is TGTGCCAGCAGCCAAGGGCGGACCTCGCAAGACAATGAGCAGTTCTTC.